Listed below are T cell receptor beta chains from one sample, sequenced in a study of T cell responses to AZD1222 COVID-19 vaccine. Clones were read by immunoSEQ multiplex PCR, and TCRdb kept only the in-frame ones, dropping some. The sample holds some 88,000 clones, about nine tenths seen once. Material: peripheral blood, obtained 28 days after the second AZD1222 dose. The receptor set was obtained from an adult who received the AZD1222 COVID-19 vaccine. The CDR3 runs from the conserved cysteine through the conserved F or W. A D gene is named only where the DNA matches it firmly. Not every row has a clone size; where given, it reads once, few, many or a size class.

j_call,clone_size,v_call,d_call,cdr3_aa,cdr3_nt
TRBJ2-5,.,TRBV24-1,TRBD1,CATSDPGQSRETQYF,TGTGCCACCAGTGACCCGGGACAGTCCCGAGAGACCCAGTACTTC
TRBJ1-3,few,TRBV29-1,.,CSVGADSGNTIYF,TGCAGCGTTGGGGCGGACTCTGGAAACACCATATATTTT
TRBJ2-3,few,TRBV6-4,TRBD2,CASSETGGSTDTQYF,TGTGCCAGCAGTGAGACGGGGGGGAGCACAGATACGCAGTATTTT
TRBJ2-7,.,TRBV27,.,CASSLSGGLYYEQYF,TGTGCCAGCAGTTTATCCGGGGGGCTATACTACGAGCAGTACTTC
TRBJ2-2,few,TRBV19,.,CASTEGNTGELFF,TGTGCCAGTACGGAGGGTAACACCGGGGAGCTGTTTTTT
TRBJ2-7,.,TRBV3-1/TRBV3-2,TRBD2,CASSIPGGDAYEQYF,TGTGCCAGCAGTATTCCGGGGGGGGATGCCTACGAGCAGTACTTC
TRBJ1-1,.,TRBV10-1,.,CASISAFF,TGCGCCAGCATTAGTGCTTTCTTT
TRBJ1-1,.,TRBV6-4,.,CASSEPGPGEAFF,TGTGCCAGCAGTGAGCCAGGGCCGGGGGAAGCTTTCTTT
TRBJ1-2,.,TRBV28,TRBD1,CASSLASAGQGAWSGYTF,TGTGCCAGCAGTCTAGCCTCCGCGGGACAGGGGGCTTGGTCTGGCTACACCTTC
TRBJ1-5,.,TRBV28,.,CASYGQLNQPQHF,TGTGCCAGCTATGGACAGCTCAATCAGCCCCAGCATTTT
TRBJ1-2,.,TRBV7-2,.,CASSSGAVGGWDYGYTF,TGTGCCAGCAGCTCAGGGGCGGTGGGGGGATGGGACTATGGCTACACCTTC
TRBJ1-1,.,TRBV18,.,CASSPTGLNTEAFF,TGTGCCAGCTCACCGACAGGTCTGAACACTGAAGCTTTCTTT
TRBJ2-5,.,TRBV29-1,TRBD2,CSVERLAGVWAETQYF,TGCAGCGTTGAACGGCTAGCGGGGGTATGGGCAGAGACCCAGTACTTC
TRBJ1-5,.,TRBV5-4,TRBD1,CASSLDRGRPQHF,TGTGCCAGCAGCTTGGACAGGGGGAGGCCCCAGCATTTT
TRBJ1-2,.,TRBV12-5,.,CASWGILGSNYGYTF,TGTGCTAGTTGGGGGATCTTGGGTAGTAACTATGGCTACACCTTC
TRBJ2-7,.,TRBV6-5,.,CASSYSSGNGLYEQYF,TGTGCCAGCAGTTACTCGAGTGGGAATGGCCTTTACGAGCAGTACTTC
TRBJ1-2,.,TRBV4-3,TRBD1,CASSQDREGQQVYGYTF,TGCGCCAGCAGCCAAGATAGGGAGGGACAGCAGGTCTATGGCTACACCTTC
TRBJ2-1,.,TRBV5-1,.,CASALSGLSYNEQFF,TGCGCCAGCGCCTTGAGCGGCCTGTCCTACAATGAGCAGTTCTTC
TRBJ2-7,.,TRBV28,.,CASNPNRGSYEQYF,TGTGCCAGCAATCCAAATCGGGGGTCTTACGAGCAGTACTTC
TRBJ1-5,.,TRBV6-4,.,CDAVSNQPQHF,TGTGACGCGGTTAGCAATCAGCCCCAGCATTTT
TRBJ1-5,.,TRBV27,.,CASSFWSNQPQHF,TGTGCCAGCAGTTTCTGGAGCAATCAGCCCCAGCATTTT
TRBJ1-1,.,TRBV6-2/TRBV6-3,.,CASSYPDTEAFF,TGTGCCAGCAGTTACCCGGACACTGAAGCTTTCTTT
TRBJ1-1,.,TRBV7-9,TRBD1,CASSLASGGPNTEAFF,TGTGCCAGCAGCTTAGCTTCAGGGGGACCGAACACTGAAGCTTTCTTT
TRBJ2-3,once,TRBV10-3,.,CAISSGGTDTQYF,TGTGCCATCAGTTCGGGGGGCACAGATACGCAGTATTTT
TRBJ1-2,.,TRBV7-9,TRBD1,CASSLLGQSRHTF,TGTGCCAGCAGCCTACTGGGACAGTCCAGGCACACCTTC
TRBJ2-7,.,TRBV19,.,CASSIEGAYEQYF,TGTGCCAGTAGTATTGAGGGTGCCTACGAGCAGTACTTC
TRBJ2-2,.,TRBV27,TRBD2,CASSRNLAGRAGELFF,TGTGCCAGCAGCCGAAACCTAGCGGGGAGGGCCGGGGAGCTGTTTTTT
TRBJ2-5,.,TRBV11-1,TRBD1,CASSRDRVETQYF,TGTGCCAGCAGCCGGGACAGGGTCGAGACCCAGTACTTC
TRBJ1-2,.,TRBV6-1,.,CASSEAQGRIYSGYTF,TGTGCCAGCAGTGAAGCGCAGGGAAGAATTTATAGTGGCTACACCTTC
TRBJ2-7,.,TRBV4-3,.,CASSHHEQGTYEQYF,TGCGCCAGCAGCCATCACGAACAGGGAACCTACGAGCAGTACTTC
TRBJ2-2,.,TRBV9,TRBD2,CASSVGTSGFGELFF,TGTGCCAGCAGCGTTGGGACTAGCGGGTTCGGGGAGCTGTTTTTT
TRBJ2-7,.,TRBV4-3,TRBD1,CASSQATGWDYEQYF,TGCGCCAGCAGCCAAGCGACAGGGTGGGACTACGAGCAGTACTTC
TRBJ2-7,.,TRBV6-5,.,CASGRYEQYF,TGTGCCAGCGGGAGGTACGAGCAGTACTTC
TRBJ2-2,.,TRBV6-2/TRBV6-3,.,CASSRNTGELFF,TGTGCCAGCAGCCGAAACACCGGGGAGCTGTTTTTT
TRBJ2-1,.,TRBV12-3/TRBV12-4,.,CASSLPRSDEQFF,TGTGCCAGCAGTTTACCCAGAAGCGATGAGCAGTTCTTC
TRBJ1-6,.,TRBV6-5,.,CASRPRGDSPLHF,TGTGCCAGCAGGCCGAGGGGTGATTCACCCCTCCACTTT
TRBJ2-2,.,TRBV6-2/TRBV6-3,.,CASSYSGLELFF,TGTGCCAGCAGTTACTCGGGTTTGGAGCTGTTTTTT
TRBJ1-1,.,TRBV10-3,.,CAISSATFMNTEAFF,TGTGCCATCAGTTCGGCTACCTTCATGAACACTGAAGCTTTCTTT
TRBJ1-1,.,TRBV6-6,TRBD1,CASITPGQGPEAFF,TGTGCCAGCATCACTCCGGGACAGGGCCCTGAAGCTTTCTTT
TRBJ1-5,.,TRBV7-2,TRBD1,CASSSRGQGDQPQHF,TGTGCCAGCAGCTCCCGGGGACAGGGAGATCAGCCCCAGCATTTT
TRBJ2-7,.,TRBV10-3,TRBD2,CAISPSGVYEQYF,TGTGCCATCAGTCCTAGCGGGGTCTACGAGCAGTACTTC
TRBJ1-5,.,TRBV5-6,TRBD1,CASSLLDRGHQPQHF,TGTGCCAGCAGCTTGTTGGACAGGGGGCACCAGCCCCAGCATTTT
TRBJ1-5,once,TRBV6-1,.,CASSEGVGGHNQPQHF,TGTGCCAGCAGTGAAGGTGTCGGGGGGCACAATCAGCCCCAGCATTTT